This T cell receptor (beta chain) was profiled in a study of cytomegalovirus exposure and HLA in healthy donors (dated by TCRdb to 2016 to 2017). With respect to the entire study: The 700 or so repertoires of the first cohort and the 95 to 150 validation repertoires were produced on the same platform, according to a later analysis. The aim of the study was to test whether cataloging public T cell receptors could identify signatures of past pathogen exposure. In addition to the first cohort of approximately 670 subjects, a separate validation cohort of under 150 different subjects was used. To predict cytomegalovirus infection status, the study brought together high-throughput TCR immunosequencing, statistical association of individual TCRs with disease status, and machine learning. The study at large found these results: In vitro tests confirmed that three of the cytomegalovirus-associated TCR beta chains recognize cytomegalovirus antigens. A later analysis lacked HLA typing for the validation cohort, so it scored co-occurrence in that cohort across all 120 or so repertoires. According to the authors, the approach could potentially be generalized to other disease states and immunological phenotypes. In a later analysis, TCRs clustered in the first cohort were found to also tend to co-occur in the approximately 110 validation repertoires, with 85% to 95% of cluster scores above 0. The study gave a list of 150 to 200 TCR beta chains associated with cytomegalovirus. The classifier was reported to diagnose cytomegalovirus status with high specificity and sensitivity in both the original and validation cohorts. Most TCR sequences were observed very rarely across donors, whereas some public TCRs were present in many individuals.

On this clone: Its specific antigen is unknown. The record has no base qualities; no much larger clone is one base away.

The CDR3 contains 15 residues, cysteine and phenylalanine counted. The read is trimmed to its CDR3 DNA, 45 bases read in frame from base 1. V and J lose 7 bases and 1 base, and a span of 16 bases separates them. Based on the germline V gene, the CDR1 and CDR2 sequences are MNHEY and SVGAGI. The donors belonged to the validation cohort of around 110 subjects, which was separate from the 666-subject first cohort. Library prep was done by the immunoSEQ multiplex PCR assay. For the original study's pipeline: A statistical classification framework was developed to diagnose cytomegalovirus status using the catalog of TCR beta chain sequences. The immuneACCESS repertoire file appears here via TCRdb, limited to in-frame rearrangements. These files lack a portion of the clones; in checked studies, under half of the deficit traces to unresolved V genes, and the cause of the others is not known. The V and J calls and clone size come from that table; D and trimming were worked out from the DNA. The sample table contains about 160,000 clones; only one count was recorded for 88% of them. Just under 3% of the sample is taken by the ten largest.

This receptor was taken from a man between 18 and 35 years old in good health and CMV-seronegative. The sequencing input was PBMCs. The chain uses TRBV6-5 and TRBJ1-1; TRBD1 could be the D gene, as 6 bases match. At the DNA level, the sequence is TGTGCCAGCACCTCAGGGGTGGAGCGGAACACTGAAGCTTTCTTT. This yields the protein CASTSGVERNTEAFF.